This T cell receptor beta chain was profiled in a study of neurological immune-mediated disorders. Study results and caveats: Repertoires from 18 of 34 multiple sclerosis patients grouped phylogenetically into a related-CDR3 cluster, suggesting a possible signature.

This clonotype was counted ten times or more. The target antigen is unknown. Synthesis of cDNA was performed by 5'RACE using 10-nucleotide random UMIs. The output of every sequencing run exceeded 180 million TCR-beta sequences, derived from 15-18 subjects. From the 5' RACE reads, TCRdb called clonotypes with MiXCR, one entry per CDR3 protein. The sample shows approximately 26,000 distinct CDR3 sequences, around 3.2% of them seen only once. The source is a woman younger than 45 with multiple sclerosis. The specimen was PBMCs.

For the CDR3, the DNA is TGTGCCAGCAGTATTTCTCCGGGAGGTCTAATATATGAGCAGTTCTTC. Protein product: CASSISPGGLIYEQFF. This chain links TRBV6-6 with TRBJ2-1; 7 nucleotides match TRBD2. Germline CDR1 and CDR2: MNHNY and SVGAGI (reference sequence). This CDR3 has 16 amino acids. Trimming at V came to 5 bases and at J to 8 bases, leaving 15 bases not matched to a gene.